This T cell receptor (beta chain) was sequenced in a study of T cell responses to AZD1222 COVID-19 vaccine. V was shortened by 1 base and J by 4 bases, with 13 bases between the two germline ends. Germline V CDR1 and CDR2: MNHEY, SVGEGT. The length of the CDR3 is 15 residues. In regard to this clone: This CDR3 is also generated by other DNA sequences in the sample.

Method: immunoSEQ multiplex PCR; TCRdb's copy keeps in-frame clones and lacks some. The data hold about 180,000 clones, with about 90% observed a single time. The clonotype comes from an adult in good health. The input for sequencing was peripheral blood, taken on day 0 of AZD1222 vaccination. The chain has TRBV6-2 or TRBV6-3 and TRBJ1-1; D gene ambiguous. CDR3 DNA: TGTGCCAGCAGTTACTACGGACCGTCGATCACTGAAGCTTTCTTT. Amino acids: CASSYYGPSITEAFF.